This record concerns one TCR beta chain sequence. Its antigen is still unknown. Per-base quality was not reported, and no clone a single base away is much larger than it. Donors formed part of the validation cohort, which comprised 120 subjects and was distinct from the first cohort of fewer than 750 subjects. The protocol used for the library was the immunoSEQ multiplex PCR assay. Processing in the source paper ran as follows. A statistical classification framework was developed to diagnose cytomegalovirus status using the catalog of TCR beta chain sequences. Drawn from immuneACCESS, this table holds only the in-frame rearrangements with V and J called that TCRdb kept. Clones are partly lost; checked studies trace under half to an unresolved V gene and leave the rest unexplained. The DNA was the basis for D and trimming; V, J and clone size are from that table. Present in this sample are under 400,000 clones, over 75% of which were seen just once. Of the sample, around 0.96% falls within the top ten clones.

Germline trimming amounts to 5 bases on V and 10 bases on J, with 12 as the count of junction bases outside the gene matches. CDR1 and CDR2 (SGHDN, FVKESK) derive from the germline V gene. The CDR3 contains 14 residues, cysteine and phenylalanine counted. CDR3 DNA is the only sequence kept; it has 42 bases, read in frame from the first base. The source of the sample is a study of cytomegalovirus exposure and HLA in healthy donors (dated by TCRdb to about 2017). Turning to the overall study: According to a later analysis, one platform produced both the approximately 110 validation repertoires and the roughly 660 repertoires of the first cohort. The aim of the study was to test whether cataloging public T cell receptors could identify signatures of past pathogen exposure. In addition to the first cohort of 500 to 850 subjects, a separate validation cohort of approximately 130 different subjects was used. High-throughput TCR immunosequencing, statistical association of individual TCRs with disease status, and machine learning were combined to predict cytomegalovirus infection status. Broader findings and caveats from the paper: Subsequent analysis determined that TCRs grouped into clusters in the first cohort also showed a tendency toward co-occurrence across the 130 or so validation repertoires, and approximately 94% of cluster scores exceeded 0. The classifier was reported to diagnose cytomegalovirus status with high specificity and sensitivity in both the original and validation cohorts. Three of the identified cytomegalovirus-associated TCR beta chains were confirmed in vitro to be specific for cytomegalovirus antigens. The study listed 164 TCR beta chains as associated with cytomegalovirus. It was suggested by the authors that the approach could potentially be generalized to other disease states and immunological phenotypes. A later analysis had no HLA typing for the validation cohort, so co-occurrence there was scored across all 130 or so repertoires. While some public TCRs were present in many individuals, most TCR sequences turned up only very rarely across donors.

The TCR comes from a man aged 30 to 39 in good health and CMV-seronegative. Sequences were obtained from PBMCs. Here the chain combines TRBV14 and TRBJ1-1, with TRBD1 matching 8 junction bases. The nucleotide sequence reads TGTGCCAGCAGCTGGACAGGGTCTCCTTCCGGAGCTTTCTTT. This is translated as CASSWTGSPSGAFF. The full variable domain, completed from the reference TRBV14 and TRBJ1-1 proteins outside the CDR3, reads EAGVTQFPSHSVIEKGQTVTLRCDPISGHDNLYWYRRVMGKEIKFLLHFVKESKQDESGMPNNRFLAERTGGTYSTLKVQPAELEDSGVYFCASSWTGSPSGAFFGQGTRLTVV.